The clone carrying this T cell receptor (beta chain) has only a few counts. Its antigen is currently unknown. This entry belongs to a study of T-cell memory formation after mild COVID-19. Study-wide context: The study found TCR clusters largely donor specific. Study-wide findings and caveats: Whether day 37 second-wave clones are SARS-CoV-2-specific was not confirmed. CD8+ contracting clones occupied EMRA, while CD4+ ones occupied mainly CM and EM.

TCRdb processed the 5' RACE reads anew with MiXCR; each CDR3 protein has one entry. The sample includes some 130,000 distinct CDR3 sequences, roughly 15% of them seen just once. The CDR3 runs to 15 residues. With 4 bases removed from V and 1 base from J, the gap between germline ends came to 13 bases. Germline V gene data show CDR1 as SEHNR and CDR2 as FQNEAQ (reference sequence). Sequencing used PBMCs or a T cell subset sorted from them (not recorded which). The TCR was taken from an adult woman who had mild COVID-19 (a few samples of this study predate the infection). Cell type and time point are not known. J is TRBJ1-1 and V is TRBV7-9, with D perhaps matching TRBD1 (6 bases). The CDR3 coding sequence is TGTGCCAGCAGCTCCAACAGGGTTACGAACACTGAAGCTTTCTTT. This sequence encodes CASSSNRVTNTEAFF.